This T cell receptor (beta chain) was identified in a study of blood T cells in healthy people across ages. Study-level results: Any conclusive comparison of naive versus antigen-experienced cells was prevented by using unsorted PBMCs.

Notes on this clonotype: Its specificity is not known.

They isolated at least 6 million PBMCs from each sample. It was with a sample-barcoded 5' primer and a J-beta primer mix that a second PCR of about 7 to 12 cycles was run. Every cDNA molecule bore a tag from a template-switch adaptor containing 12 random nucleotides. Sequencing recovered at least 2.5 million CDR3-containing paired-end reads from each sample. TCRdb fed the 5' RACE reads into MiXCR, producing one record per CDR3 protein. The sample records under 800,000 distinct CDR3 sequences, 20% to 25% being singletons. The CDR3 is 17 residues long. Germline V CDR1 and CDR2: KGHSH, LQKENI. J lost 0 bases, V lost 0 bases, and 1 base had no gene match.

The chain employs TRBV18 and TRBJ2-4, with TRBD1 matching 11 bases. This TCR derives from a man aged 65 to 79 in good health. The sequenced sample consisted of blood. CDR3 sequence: CASSPPGTGGAKNIQYF. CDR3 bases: TGTGCCAGCTCACCACCAGGGACAGGGGGAGCCAAAAACATTCAGTACTTC.